These 15 T cell receptor beta chains were sequenced from one sample in a study of blood T cell repertoires in COVID-19. Profiled with immunoSEQ multiplex PCR; TCRdb holds only in-frame clones, not every one. This table holds roughly 19,000 clones, around 89% found once. Material for sequencing was PBMCs or T cells enriched from blood (not recorded which). The receptor source for this set is a woman in her thirties who had recovered from COVID-19.

The chain has TRBV9 and TRBJ2-7; TRBD1 agrees at 8 bases. In germline, CDR1 is SGDLS, CDR2 YYNGEE. The CDR3 is 16 amino acids. J lost 0 bases, V lost 4 bases, and 9 bases had no gene match. The CDR3 loop reads CASSPTVGTGSYEQYF. CDR3 in DNA: TGTGCCAGCAGCCCCACGGTTGGGACAGGCTCCTACGAGCAGTACTTC.

The chain links TRBV5-6 to TRBJ2-7; tentative D call: TRBD2 (6 bases). This CDR3 comprises 15 residues. CDR1 is SGHDT, CDR2 YYEEEE, per germline. Trimming took off 0 bases at V and 3 bases at J, with 13 bases between the two ends. CDR3 DNA sequence: TGTGCCAGCAGCTTGGGCGGGACGGCCGGCTACGAGCAGTACTTC. Translating it yields CASSLGGTAGYEQYF.

This chain links TRBV5-1 with TRBJ1-1; possibly TRBD1 for D (5 bases). This CDR3 region has 13 residues. Germline CDR1 is SGHRS and CDR2 is YFSETQ. With 2 bases removed from V and 4 bases from J, the gap between germline ends came to 9 bases. CDR3 bases: TGCGCCAGCAGCTTCAGGGTGGGCACTGAAGCTTTCTTT. This codes for CASSFRVGTEAFF.

V gene TRBV7-3 combines with J gene TRBJ1-2; 7 bases are shared with TRBD1. This CDR3 contains 15 residues. With 1 base clipped from V and 2 bases from J, the junction kept 4 bases outside the gene matches. From germline, CDR1 is SGHTA and CDR2 FQGTGA. The CDR3 loop reads CASSLNIGGNYGYTF. In nucleotides, the CDR3 is TGTGCCAGCAGCTTAAACATAGGGGGCAACTATGGCTACACCTTC.

The rearrangement links TRBV27 to TRBJ1-2, with D maybe TRBD1 (6 bases). The CDR3 spans 12 residues. Germline-derived CDR1 and CDR2 are MNHEY and SMNVEV (reference sequence). Trimming shortened V by 6 bases and J by 8 bases, and 13 bases separated the two germline ends. CDR3 coding DNA: TGTGCCAGCAGACTATCTGGGGGCGGCTACACCTTC. It encodes CASRLSGGGYTF.

By proportion, this clone is large. V is TRBV27 and J is TRBJ2-5, with 7 bases identical to TRBD2. CDR3 length: 14 amino acids. The ends lost 0 bases at V and 4 bases at J; junction bases unmatched: 2. Germline V lookup: CDR1 MNHEY, CDR2 SMNVEV (reference sequence). CDR3 region: CASSLSWGGETQYF. CDR3 DNA sequence: TGTGCCAGCAGTTTATCGTGGGGGGGAGAGACCCAGTACTTC.

The table lists this clone with a few counts. This chain joins TRBV7-6 and TRBJ2-7; maybe TRBD2 (5 bases). With 5 bases removed from V and 2 bases from J, the gap between germline ends came to 16 bases. The length of the CDR3 is 15 residues. Germline V gives CDR1 SGHVS, CDR2 FNYEAQ. In nucleotides, the CDR3 is TGTGCCAGCAGCCTCATGGACTCACCCGCCTACGAGCAGTACTTC. The encoded protein is CASSLMDSPAYEQYF. The entire variable domain, with the rest obtained from reference TRBV7-6 and TRBJ2-7, is as follows: GAGVSQSPRYKVTKRGQDVALRCDPISGHVSLYWYRQALGQGPEFLTYFNYEAQQDKSGLPNDRFSAERPEGSISTLTIQRTEQRDSAMYRCASSLMDSPAYEQYFGPGTRLTVT.

This chain joins TRBV4-3 and TRBJ1-2; D possibly corresponds to TRBD1 (6 bases). The ends were cut back, 0 bases at V and 6 bases at J, with 20 bases in the middle. The CDR3 runs 17 residues. Per the germline V gene, CDR1 is LGHNA and CDR2 is YSLEER. The CDR3 reads CASSQDPQGPRLDGYTF. The CDR3 bases are TGCGCCAGCAGCCAAGATCCCCAGGGGCCCCGCCTGGATGGCTACACCTTC.

The chain links TRBV5-4 to TRBJ2-1; D is unclear. Germline assignment: CDR1 SGHNT and CDR2 YYREEE (reference sequence). Between the trimmed V and J ends, which lost 4 bases and 0 bases, there was a span of 14 bases. The CDR3 covers 16 residues. DNA for the CDR3: TGTGCCAGCAGCCCCATAGAGGCGAGCTCCTACAATGAGCAGTTCTTC. Amino acids: CASSPIEASSYNEQFF.

V and J are TRBV30 and TRBJ2-7, with 8 bases identical to TRBD1. The length of the CDR3 is 12 residues. The J segment lost 3 bases and the V segment lost 4 bases, leaving 2 bases of the junction unmatched. The germline gives CDR1 GTSNPN, CDR2 SVGIG (reference sequence). CDR3 amino acids: CAWTGTGYEQYF. CDR3 sequence (DNA): TGTGCCTGGACCGGGACAGGCTACGAGCAGTACTTC.

This rearrangement joins TRBV7-2 to TRBJ2-1, with D perhaps TRBD1 (6 bases). V lost 5 bases and J lost 8, with 10 bases in between. This CDR3 spans 12 amino acids. Germline V gene data show CDR1 as SGHTA and CDR2 as FQGNSA. CDR3 loop: CASSAGQYEQFF. The CDR3, as DNA: TGTGCCAGCAGCGCCGGACAGTATGAGCAGTTCTTC. Filled out from reference TRBV7-2 and TRBJ2-1, the complete variable domain reads GAGVSQSPSNKVTEKGKDVELRCDPISGHTALYWYRQSLGQGLEFLIYFQGNSAPDKSGLPSDRFSAERTGGSVSTLTIQRTQQEDSAVYLCASSAGQYEQFFGPGTRLTVL.

The rearrangement joins TRBV6-4 to TRBJ1-5; D is unresolved. V gave up 3 bases and J gave up 2 bases, with 17 bases separating them. Germline V gene data show CDR1 as MRHNA and CDR2 as SNTAGT. The CDR3 has 17 residues. CDR3 nucleotides: TGTGCCAGCAGTGAAATAATCCCGCGGGCGGGCAATCAGCCCCAGCATTTT. Translated: CASSEIIPRAGNQPQHF.

The chain recombines TRBV10-3 with TRBJ2-2; D is possibly TRBD1 (5 bases). V was cut by 10 bases and J by 4 bases, with 10 bases left in between. Germline CDR1 reads ENHRY; CDR2 reads SYGVKD. CDR3 length equals 12 residues. CDR3 nucleotides: TGTGCCACGCAGGGTGGCACCGGGGAGCTGTTTTTT. Translating gives CATQGGTGELFF.

V is TRBV30 and J is TRBJ1-6, with D hard to call. Deletions cut 0 bases from V and 7 bases from J, with 13 bases between. CDR3 length: 15 amino acids. Germline CDR1 is GTSNPN and CDR2 is SVGIG (reference sequence). CDR3 residues: CAWSVNRQRNSPLHF. The DNA of the CDR3 is TGTGCCTGGAGTGTAAATCGGCAGAGGAATTCACCCCTCCACTTT.

The chain carries TRBV5-1 and TRBJ1-1; a possible D gene is TRBD1 (5 bases). The V and J ends lost 4 bases and 0 bases respectively, with 10 bases between them. CDR3 length equals 14 residues. Germline CDR1 and CDR2: SGHRS and YFSETQ. CDR3 in DNA: TGCGCCAGCAGCGGCGGGGCAATGAACACTGAAGCTTTCTTT. This codes for CASSGGAMNTEAFF.